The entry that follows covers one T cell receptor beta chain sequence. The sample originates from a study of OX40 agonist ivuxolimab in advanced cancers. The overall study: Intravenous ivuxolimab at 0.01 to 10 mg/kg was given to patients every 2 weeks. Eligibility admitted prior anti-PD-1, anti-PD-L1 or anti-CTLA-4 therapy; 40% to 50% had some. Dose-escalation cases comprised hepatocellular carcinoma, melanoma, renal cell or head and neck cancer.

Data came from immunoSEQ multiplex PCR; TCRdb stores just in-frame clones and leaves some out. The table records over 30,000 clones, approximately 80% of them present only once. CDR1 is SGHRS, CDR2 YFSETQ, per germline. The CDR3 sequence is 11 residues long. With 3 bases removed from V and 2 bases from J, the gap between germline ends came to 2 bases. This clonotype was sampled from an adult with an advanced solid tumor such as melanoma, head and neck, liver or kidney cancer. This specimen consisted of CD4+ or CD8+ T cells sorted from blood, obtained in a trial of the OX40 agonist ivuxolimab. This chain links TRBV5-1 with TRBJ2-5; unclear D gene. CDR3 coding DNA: TGCGCCAGCAGCTCGCAAGAGACCCAGTACTTC. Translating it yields CASSSQETQYF.